This TCR beta chain was sequenced during a study of identical twins. Findings and limits, study-wide: Twins' surplus sharing was weaker for beta out-of-frame sequences.

Germline trimming cut 6 bases from V and 1 base from J; bases unmatched to any gene: 7. The CDR3 covers 16 residues. In germline, CDR1 is KGHSH, CDR2 LQKENI. TCRdb re-analysed the 5' RACE reads in MiXCR, keeping a single row per CDR3 protein. The repertoire holds about 660,000 distinct CDR3 sequences, with around 8.6% as singletons. Points on this clonotype: Its antigen is undetermined.

The same sample was also used in a study of yellow fever vaccine responses in identical twins.

This TCR was recovered from a woman under 30 in good health. What was sequenced was PBMCs. The chain has TRBV18 and TRBJ2-1; 9 nucleotides agree with TRBD1. CDR3 sequence reads: CASSPTGGPSYNEQFF. CDR3 sequence (DNA): TGTGCCAGCTCGCCAACAGGGGGCCCATCCTACAATGAGCAGTTCTTC.